This T cell receptor beta chain was recorded in a study of blood T cells in healthy people across ages. Study information: Template switching caught about one barcoded beta molecule for each two T cells.

The second PCR ran about 6 to 11 cycles with a sample-barcoded 5' primer and J-beta primers. Each CDR3 protein gets one entry after TCRdb re-called the 5' RACE reads with MiXCR. Altogether around 1,500,000 distinct CDR3 sequences are present, around two fifths being singletons, with the ten largest covering around 8%. Notes on this clonotype: What it binds is unknown.

Each donor's blood draw was ten milliliters of peripheral blood. Total RNA extraction produced at least 6 micrograms (per sample) for the study. The CDR3 sequence is 15 residues long. Trimming took off 8 bases at V and 3 bases at J, with 19 bases between the two ends. Germline values: CDR1 MGHDK, CDR2 SYGVNS. Points from the study as a whole: Naive CD4+ cells and diversity were both higher in long-lived donors than in aged donors.

The chain joins TRBV25-1 to TRBJ1-1; a weak D match, TRBD1 (5 bases). The origin of this receptor is a woman in her late teens or twenties in good health. The sequencing sample was made of blood. The CDR3 DNA follows: TGTGCCAGCCCGGGGGGTTGCCACTGCGACACTGAAGCTTTCTTT. Encoded protein: CASPGGCHCDTEAFF.